This T cell receptor beta chain stems from a study of regulatory T cells in long-lasting Graves disease. Study-wide points: Newly diagnosed Graves' patients had higher TCR diversity than persistent ones.

Comments on this clonotype: The antigen remains undetermined.

This CDR3 has 14 residues. Germline-derived CDR1 and CDR2 are DFQATT and SNEGSKA (reference sequence). The trim removed 5 bases at V and 5 bases at J, leaving 10 bases unmatched. This sample's time point: persistent/refractory GD, antithyroid drugs over 5 years with positive TRAb. Making the TCR library involved RNA that had been extracted from PBMCs. American Thyroid Association guidelines defined how Graves' disease was diagnosed. In building TCR beta libraries, iRepertoire HTBI primers were used together with Arm-PCR of CDR3 regions. TCRdb re-derived calls from the multiplex PCR reads in MiXCR, one entry per CDR3 protein. The repertoire holds 400,000 to 450,000 distinct CDR3 sequences, with about 20% as singletons.

The chain employs TRBV20-1 and TRBJ2-5; 8 nucleotides match TRBD2. This clonotype was sampled from a female donor with Graves disease. The starting material was peripheral blood mononuclear cells (PBMCs), obtained when the disease was refractory, from a patient treated with antithyroid drugs. The CDR3 protein is CSASGTRALETQYF. As DNA, the CDR3 is TGCAGTGCTTCCGGGACTAGGGCTCTGGAGACCCAGTACTTC.